A selection of T cell receptor beta chains follows, all from one sample in a study of cytomegalovirus exposure and HLA in healthy donors. The table came from immunoSEQ multiplex PCR; TCRdb's copy has only in-frame clones and leaves some out. The table lists 90,000 or so clones, approximately 71% of them singletons. Sequenced material: PBMCs. The receptor set was obtained from a woman aged 18-35 years in good health and CMV-seropositive. Each CDR3 is given with its conserved first and last residue. D genes are given only for firm matches. Part of the rows lack a size; the others show once, few, many or a class for expanded clones.

>-|-|TRBJ1-3|TRBV7-8
CASSSGTPGNTIYF
TGTGCCAGCAGCAGCGGGACCCCTGGAAACACCATATATTTT
>-|TRBD2|TRBJ2-2|TRBV4-3
CASSPSTSGDLNTGELFF
TGCGCCAGCAGCCCATCGACTAGCGGGGATTTGAACACCGGGGAGCTGTTTTTT
>-|TRBD2|TRBJ2-4|TRBV7-8
CASSSRTSGSGDIQYF
TGTGCCAGCAGCTCCCGGACTAGCGGGAGTGGAGACATTCAGTACTTC
>-|-|TRBJ1-5|TRBV23-1
CASSHLDTRNQPQHF
TGCGCCAGCAGTCACCTTGACACTCGCAATCAGCCCCAGCATTTT
>few|TRBD1|TRBJ1-6|TRBV15
CATSSRTGGYNSPLHF
TGTGCCACCAGCAGTCGGACAGGCGGATATAATTCACCCCTCCACTTT
>-|-|TRBJ2-7|TRBV10-3
CAIRDSYYEQYF
TGTGCCATCAGGGACAGCTACTACGAGCAGTACTTC
>once|-|TRBJ2-1|TRBV12-5
CAPSNEQFF
TGTGCCCCGTCCAATGAGCAGTTCTTC
>-|-|TRBJ1-2|TRBV6-5
CASSYSTGVANYGYTF
TGTGCCAGCAGTTACTCGACGGGGGTAGCTAACTATGGCTACACCTTC
>-|-|TRBJ2-7|TRBV5-4
CASSGGPYEQYF
TGTGCCAGCAGCGGTGGCCCCTACGAGCAGTACTTC
>-|TRBD2|TRBJ2-3|TRBV29-1
CSWLLASDTQYF
TGCAGTTGGCTACTAGCGTCAGATACGCAGTATTTT
>-|-|TRBJ1-2|TRBV18
CASSPEAIGADGYTF
TGTGCCAGCTCACCGGAAGCGATAGGAGCCGATGGCTACACCTTC
>-|TRBD2|TRBJ2-7|TRBV30
CAWSKLAGGPLGEQYF
TGTGCCTGGAGTAAGCTAGCGGGAGGTCCTTTGGGAGAGCAGTACTTC
>few|TRBD2|TRBJ2-7|TRBV27
CASSTSEISYEQYF
TGTGCCAGCAGTACTAGCGAGATTTCCTACGAGCAGTACTTC
>-|-|TRBJ1-2|TRBV9
CASSSSPDSNYGYTF
TGTGCCAGCAGTTCATCCCCGGACAGCAACTATGGCTACACCTTC
>-|TRBD1|TRBJ1-6|TRBV2
CASKGGPLHF
TGTGCCAGCAAAGGGGGCCCCCTCCACTTT
>-|TRBD1|TRBJ2-7|TRBV27
CASSIGQGYEQYF
TGTGCCAGCAGTATAGGACAGGGCTACGAGCAGTACTTC
>-|-|TRBJ2-3|TRBV27
CASMERLGTDTQYF
TGTGCCAGCATGGAGCGTCTGGGCACAGATACGCAGTATTTT
>-|TRBD1|TRBJ2-1|TRBV7-6
CASSLGSRGRVEQFF
TGTGCCAGCAGCCTAGGGTCCAGGGGGCGGGTTGAGCAGTTCTTC
>-|-|TRBJ2-7|TRBV4-3
CASSQDRSREQYF
TGCGCCAGCAGCCAAGACCGCTCTCGGGAGCAGTACTTC
>-|-|TRBJ1-5|TRBV21-1
CASSKWGQRNQPQHF
TGTGCCAGCAGCAAATGGGGACAGCGCAATCAGCCCCAGCATTTT
>few|-|TRBJ2-7|TRBV19
CASSSGSASFYEQYF
TGTGCCAGTAGTAGTGGTAGCGCTTCCTTTTACGAGCAGTACTTC
>-|TRBD1|TRBJ1-1|TRBV9
CASARGQRPSRDTEAFF
TGTGCCAGCGCCCGGGGACAGCGTCCCTCAAGGGACACTGAAGCTTTCTTT
>-|TRBD2|TRBJ2-3|TRBV7-2
CASSGRLAGLDTQYF
TGTGCCAGCAGCGGCCGACTAGCGGGGCTCGATACGCAGTATTTT
>-|-|TRBJ1-5|TRBV7-2
CASSLDVRRPQHF
TGTGCCAGCAGCTTAGACGTCAGGCGGCCCCAGCATTTT
>once|TRBD1|TRBJ1-1|TRBV5-1
CASSLTGGEAFF
TGCGCCAGCAGCTTGACAGGGGGCGAAGCTTTCTTT
>-|-|TRBJ2-2|TRBV5-1
CAGSLAWRGATGELFF
TGCGCCGGCAGCTTGGCCTGGAGGGGTGCGACCGGGGAGCTGTTTTTT
>-|TRBD1|TRBJ2-1|TRBV9
CASSVGVNGQGYNEQFF
TGTGCCAGCAGCGTAGGTGTCAACGGACAGGGGTACAATGAGCAGTTCTTC
>-|-|TRBJ1-1|TRBV23-1
CASSDRYTEAFF
TGCGCCAGCAGCGACAGGTACACTGAAGCTTTCTTT
>-|-|TRBJ1-5|TRBV12-5
CASGLGGQRNQPQHF
TGTGCTAGTGGTTTGGGAGGTCAGAGAAATCAGCCCCAGCATTTT
>few|TRBD1|TRBJ1-4|TRBV18
CASSPGTGVEKLFF
TGTGCCAGCTCACCCGGGACAGGGGTTGAAAAACTGTTTTTT
>-|-|TRBJ2-7|TRBV2
CASIFKGSSYEQYF
TGTGCCAGCATTTTTAAGGGGTCGTCCTACGAGCAGTACTTC
>-|TRBD1|TRBJ1-1|TRBV2
CASSGGTGENTEAFF
TGTGCCAGCAGTGGAGGGACAGGGGAGAACACTGAAGCTTTCTTT
>-|-|TRBJ2-1|TRBV9
CASSVGDTYYNEQFF
TGTGCCAGCAGCGTAGGGGACACCTACTACAATGAGCAGTTCTTC
>-|TRBD1|TRBJ2-2|TRBV13
CASSHGTANTGELFF
TGTGCCAGCAGCCACGGGACAGCGAACACCGGGGAGCTGTTTTTT
>once|-|TRBJ2-2|TRBV4-3
CASSQVVGAHTGELFF
TGCGCCAGCAGCCAGGTCGTAGGGGCTCACACCGGGGAGCTGTTTTTT
>-|-|TRBJ1-2|TRBV28
CASSSTGSYGYTF
TGTGCCAGCAGTTCTACAGGGAGCTATGGCTACACCTTC
>-|-|TRBJ2-3|TRBV2
CASSAQSTTDTQYF
TGTGCCAGCAGTGCTCAATCCACAACAGATACGCAGTATTTT
>-|TRBD1|TRBJ2-4|TRBV18
CASSLFPPGQGNIQYF
TGTGCCAGCTCACTCTTTCCGCCGGGACAGGGAAACATTCAGTACTTC
>-|TRBD2|TRBJ2-7|TRBV11-1
CASSSQREALPSYEQYF
TGTGCCAGCAGTTCACAGCGGGAAGCTCTTCCATCCTACGAGCAGTACTTC
>-|-|TRBJ2-3|TRBV7-3
CASSSHAGTDTQYF
TGTGCCAGCAGCTCTCACGCAGGTACAGATACGCAGTATTTT
>-|TRBD1|TRBJ2-3|TRBV28
CASSSNRGGTDTQYF
TGTGCCAGCAGTTCCAACAGGGGCGGGACAGATACGCAGTATTTT
>-|TRBD1|TRBJ1-1|TRBV29-1
CSVVGQGSGNTEAFF
TGCAGCGTTGTGGGACAGGGGAGTGGGAACACTGAAGCTTTCTTT
>-|-|TRBJ1-1|TRBV10-3
CAISEWGGNTEAFF
TGTGCCATCAGTGAGTGGGGGGGGAACACTGAAGCTTTCTTT
>once|TRBD1|TRBJ1-2|TRBV27
CASSGDRAYGYTF
TGTGCCAGCAGTGGGGACAGGGCTTATGGCTACACCTTC
>-|-|TRBJ2-1|TRBV4-1
CASSQGPGNNEQFF
TGCGCCAGCAGCCAAGGTCCGGGGAACAATGAGCAGTTCTTC
>-|-|TRBJ2-5|TRBV5-8
CASSPGERRETQYF
TGTGCCAGCAGCCCGGGGGAGCGTCGGGAGACCCAGTACTTC
>-|TRBD1|TRBJ2-7|TRBV5-4
CASSTRDRASYEQYF
TGTGCCAGCAGCACCCGAGACAGGGCCTCCTACGAGCAGTACTTC
>-|TRBD2|TRBJ2-1|TRBV7-2
CASTQYLGGAGNEQFF
TGTGCCAGCACCCAGTATCTCGGGGGGGCGGGCAATGAGCAGTTCTTC
>-|-|TRBJ2-5|TRBV10-2
CATRGERETQYF
TGCGCCACCCGTGGGGAGCGCGAGACCCAGTACTTC
>-|TRBD2|TRBJ2-1|TRBV18
CASSHGLAGGDEQFF
TGTGCCAGCTCACATGGACTAGCGGGAGGCGATGAGCAGTTCTTC
>-|-|TRBJ2-7|TRBV18
CASSPDTYEQYF
TGTGCCAGCTCACCTGACACCTACGAGCAGTACTTC
>few|TRBD2|TRBJ2-5|TRBV25-1
CASSEWGGSGSWETQYF
TGTGCCAGCAGTGAGTGGGGAGGGTCTGGATCTTGGGAGACCCAGTACTTC
>-|TRBD2|TRBJ2-5|TRBV13
CASSASGEQYF
TGTGCCAGCAGTGCTAGCGGGGAGCAGTACTTC
>-|-|TRBJ2-3|TRBV2
CASSLPGDTQYF
TGTGCCAGCAGCCTACCGGGAGATACGCAGTATTTT
>-|TRBD2|TRBJ2-5|TRBV7-2
CASSFSRGRGQETQYF
TGTGCCAGCAGCTTCTCACGGGGGAGGGGACAAGAGACCCAGTACTTC